This T cell receptor beta chain comes out of a study of T cells after yellow fever vaccination. TCRdb analysed the 5' RACE reads with MiXCR anew, one entry per CDR3 protein. The repertoire holds about 310,000 distinct CDR3 sequences, around 3.6% seen once, with around 20% in the top ten. The table lists this clonotype with many counts. Its matching antigen is unknown. Findings and caveats of the study: Only a small proportion of the clonotypes turned up in both the CD4 and the CD8 compartments, likely arising from convergent recombination. At around 96% for CD4 and about 88% for CD8, most primary-vaccination clones showed up again after the booster.

This material consisted of PBMCs, taken on the day of the yellow fever booster vaccination. This TCR was recovered from a man aged 18 to 35 who received the YFV17D yellow fever vaccine.

CDR3 protein: CASSLVVRTDTQYF. Here the CDR3 DNA reads TGCGCCAGCAGCTTGGTTGTCCGCACAGATACGCAGTATTTT. The chain recombines TRBV5-1 with TRBJ2-3, with D unresolved. This CDR3 contains 14 residues. Trimming took off 0 bases at V and 1 base at J, with 6 bases between the two ends. Per germline, CDR1 SGHRS and CDR2 YFSETQ. Complete variable domain (other parts from reference TRBV5-1 and TRBJ2-3): KAGVTQTPRYLIKTRGQQVTLSCSPISGHRSVSWYQQTPGQGLQFLFEYFSETQRNKGNFPGRFSGRQFSNSRSEMNVSTLELGDSALYLCASSLVVRTDTQYFGPGTRLTVL.